This T cell receptor (beta chain) was identified during a study of T cell repertoires in cytomegalovirus infection. Across the whole study: Signatures in public TCR beta sequences pointed to both CMV infection and matching HLA type.

The V gene's germline CDR1 is SEHNR and CDR2 FQNEAQ (reference sequence). V shed 5 bases, J shed 4 bases, and the junction held 8 bases outside the gene matches. The CDR3 loop spans 15 amino acids. From the reads, TCRdb called clonotypes with MiXCR, one entry per CDR3 protein. The data contain around 450,000 distinct CDR3 sequences, roughly 10% of them singletons. Overall study findings and caveats: Summed frequency of public TCR beta families distinguished CMV carriers with the relevant HLA. It was HLA-C-restricted CMV-specific TCR beta clonotypes that dominated the response ex vivo.

The table lists this clonotype with many counts. Its matching antigen is unknown. Sequenced: PBMCs. This clonotype originated in a human donor in good health (CMV status not recorded). Some clones in this sample may be carry-over from other donors' samples. The rearrangement uses TRBV7-9 and TRBJ1-3; 7 nucleotides line up with TRBD1. CDR3 sequence: CASSVGDRRGNTIYF. CDR3 nucleotides: TGTGCCAGCAGCGTGGGGGACAGAAGAGGAAACACCATATATTTT.